Listed below are T cell receptor beta chains from one sample, sequenced in a study of response to subunit inactivated influenza vaccine. MiXCR was run by TCRdb on the RT-PCR reads, yielding one entry per CDR3 protein. This sample has roughly 780,000 distinct CDR3 sequences, with around 20% found just once. This material consisted of PBMCs from blood, taken roughly 5 days after vaccination. The receptors here all came from a man aged 45-65 years who received an inactivated influenza vaccine. The CDR3 runs from the conserved cysteine through the conserved F or W. D genes are given only for firm matches.

D gene,V gene,CDR3 length,J gene,CDR3 protein
-,TRBV5-1,17,TRBJ1-6,CASSSKERSGYNSPLHF
TRBD1,TRBV12-3/TRBV12-4,16,TRBJ1-2,CASSPWGQVVENGYTF
-,TRBV11-2,14,TRBJ2-3,CASSYKGTTDTQYF
-,TRBV20-1,15,TRBJ1-2,CSARDSRTVNYGYTF
TRBD1,TRBV4-3,15,TRBJ1-6,CASNERDRGDSPLHF
TRBD1,TRBV7-2,14,TRBJ2-2,CASTQGARTGELFF
TRBD2,TRBV20-1,14,TRBJ2-3,CSALTSGGADTQYF
-,TRBV30,18,TRBJ1-5,CAWTHPSSGYFVNQPQHF
-,TRBV20-1,12,TRBJ2-5,CSAKKYPETQYF
-,TRBV7-2,13,TRBJ1-1,CASKTQGNTEAFF
-,TRBV7-2,13,TRBJ2-5,CASSFDLGGTQYF
TRBD1,TRBV6-1,14,TRBJ1-2,CASSPGQANYGYTF
TRBD1,TRBV24-1,17,TRBJ2-2,CATSDHPGQGNTGELFF
-,TRBV9,13,TRBJ1-5,CASSGEGNQPQHF
-,TRBV7-6,15,TRBJ2-2,CASSLVIGNTGELFF
-,TRBV5-1,15,TRBJ2-7,CASSLGTGTTYEQYF
-,TRBV24-1,14,TRBJ2-7,CATNKDFAAYEQYF
TRBD2,TRBV4-2,18,TRBJ2-2,CASSRSSGSDPNTGELFF
-,TRBV5-5,17,TRBJ2-6,CASSLQTGNSGANDLTF
-,TRBV7-6,15,TRBJ2-2,CASSLEWLVTGELFF
-,TRBV5-1,13,TRBJ1-1,CASSSGEWTEAFF
-,TRBV6-5,13,TRBJ1-2,CASSYGQGGGYTF
-,TRBV10-3,13,TRBJ1-5,CAISPRKEQPQHF
-,TRBV12-3/TRBV12-4,11,TRBJ1-5,CASSGRGPQHF
-,TRBV27,15,TRBJ2-3,CASSLQGPPLDTQYF
TRBD1,TRBV6-1,13,TRBJ2-7,CASTPQGRGEQYF
-,TRBV18,12,TRBJ2-1,CASSLQGSEQFF
TRBD1,TRBV3-1,16,TRBJ1-2,CASSQADQGVHYGYTF
-,TRBV24-1,14,TRBJ2-2,CATSVSGVTGELFF
TRBD1,TRBV7-2,14,TRBJ2-2,CASRPGQATGELFF
TRBD1,TRBV4-2,15,TRBJ1-1,CASSQEQGASTEAFF
-,TRBV28,14,TRBJ2-5,CASGGPGEGETQYF
-,TRBV4-2,12,TRBJ2-7,CASSAQGDEQYF
-,TRBV12-3/TRBV12-4,16,TRBJ2-7,CASSLSFFAKNYEQYF
TRBD2,TRBV4-3,16,TRBJ2-1,CASSQGRTSGRNEQFF
-,TRBV20-1,13,TRBJ1-2,CSPNQGLDYGYTF
-,TRBV10-3,15,TRBJ2-6,CAISESGAGANVLTF
-,TRBV4-3,14,TRBJ1-4,CASSQDGRNEKLFF
-,TRBV20-1,13,TRBJ1-5,CSASPGSNQPQHF